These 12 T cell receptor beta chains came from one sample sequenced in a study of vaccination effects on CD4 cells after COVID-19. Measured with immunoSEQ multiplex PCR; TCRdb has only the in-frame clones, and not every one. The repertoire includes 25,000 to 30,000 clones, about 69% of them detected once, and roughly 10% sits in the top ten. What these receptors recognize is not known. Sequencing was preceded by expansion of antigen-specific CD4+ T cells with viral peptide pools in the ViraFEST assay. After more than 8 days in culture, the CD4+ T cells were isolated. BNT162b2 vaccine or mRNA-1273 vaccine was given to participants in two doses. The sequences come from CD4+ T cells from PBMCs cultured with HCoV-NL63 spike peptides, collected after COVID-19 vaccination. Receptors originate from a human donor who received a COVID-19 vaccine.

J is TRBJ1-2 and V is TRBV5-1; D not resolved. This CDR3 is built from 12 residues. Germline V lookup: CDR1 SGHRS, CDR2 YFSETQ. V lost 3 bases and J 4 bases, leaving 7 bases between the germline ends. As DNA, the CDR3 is TGCGCCAGCAGCTCCGACTTCTATGGCTACACCTTC. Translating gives CASSSDFYGYTF.

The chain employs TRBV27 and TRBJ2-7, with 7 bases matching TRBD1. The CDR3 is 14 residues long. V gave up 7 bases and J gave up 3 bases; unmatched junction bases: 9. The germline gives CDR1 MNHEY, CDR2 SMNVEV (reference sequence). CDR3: CASIPGQSLYEQYF. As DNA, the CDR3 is TGTGCCAGCATACCGGGACAGAGCCTCTACGAGCAGTACTTC.

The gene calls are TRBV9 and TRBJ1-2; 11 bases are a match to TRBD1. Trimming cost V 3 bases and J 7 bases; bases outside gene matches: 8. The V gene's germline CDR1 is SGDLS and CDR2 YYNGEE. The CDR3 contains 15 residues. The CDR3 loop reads CASSAGDRGFFGYTF. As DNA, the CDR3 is TGTGCCAGCAGCGCCGGGGACAGGGGGTTTTTTGGCTACACCTTC.

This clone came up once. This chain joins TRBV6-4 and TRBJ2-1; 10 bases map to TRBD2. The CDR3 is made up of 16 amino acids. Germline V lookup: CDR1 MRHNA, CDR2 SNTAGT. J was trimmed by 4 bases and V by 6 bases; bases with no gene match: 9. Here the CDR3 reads CASRASGGAHYNEQFF. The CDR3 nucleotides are TGTGCCAGCAGAGCCAGCGGGGGGGCCCATTACAATGAGCAGTTCTTC.

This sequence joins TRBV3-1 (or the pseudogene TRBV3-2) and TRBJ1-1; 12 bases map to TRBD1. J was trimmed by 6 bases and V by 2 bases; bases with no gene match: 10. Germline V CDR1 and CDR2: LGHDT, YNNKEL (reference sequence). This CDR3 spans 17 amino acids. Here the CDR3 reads CASSQRRGGQGAPEAFF. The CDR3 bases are TGTGCCAGCAGCCAACGCAGGGGGGGACAGGGGGCCCCTGAAGCTTTCTTT.

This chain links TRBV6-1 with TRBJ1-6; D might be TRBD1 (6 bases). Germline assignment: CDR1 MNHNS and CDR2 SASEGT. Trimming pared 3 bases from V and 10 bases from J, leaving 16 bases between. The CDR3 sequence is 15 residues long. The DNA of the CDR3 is TGTGCCAGCAGTGACCAAACAGGGATAGGCTCACCCCTCCACTTT. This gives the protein CASSDQTGIGSPLHF.

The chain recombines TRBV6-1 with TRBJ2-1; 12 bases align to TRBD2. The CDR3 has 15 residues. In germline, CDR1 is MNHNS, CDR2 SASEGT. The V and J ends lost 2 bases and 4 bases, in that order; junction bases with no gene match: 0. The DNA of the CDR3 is TGTGCCAGCAGTGAACTAGCGGGAGGGTACAATGAGCAGTTCTTC. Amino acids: CASSELAGGYNEQFF.

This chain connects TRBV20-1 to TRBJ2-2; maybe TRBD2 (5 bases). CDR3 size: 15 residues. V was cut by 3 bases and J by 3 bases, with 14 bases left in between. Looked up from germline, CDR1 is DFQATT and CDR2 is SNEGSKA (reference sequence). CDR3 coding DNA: TGCAGTGCTAGTAAAGATTCTAGCTACACCGGGGAGCTGTTTTTT. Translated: CSASKDSSYTGELFF.

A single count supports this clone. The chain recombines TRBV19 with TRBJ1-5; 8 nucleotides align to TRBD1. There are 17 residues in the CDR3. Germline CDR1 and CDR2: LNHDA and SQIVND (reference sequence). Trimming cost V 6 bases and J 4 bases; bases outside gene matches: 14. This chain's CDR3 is CASRGGRGRRPNQPQHF. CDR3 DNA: TGTGCCAGTAGAGGAGGCAGGGGGCGACGCCCGAATCAGCCCCAGCATTTT. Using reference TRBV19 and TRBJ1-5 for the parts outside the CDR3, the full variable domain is DGGITQSPKYLFRKEGQNVTLSCEQNLNHDAMYWYRQDPGQGLRLIYYSQIVNDFQKGDIAEGYSVSREKKESFPLTVTSAQKNPTAFYLCASRGGRGRRPNQPQHFGDGTRLSIL.

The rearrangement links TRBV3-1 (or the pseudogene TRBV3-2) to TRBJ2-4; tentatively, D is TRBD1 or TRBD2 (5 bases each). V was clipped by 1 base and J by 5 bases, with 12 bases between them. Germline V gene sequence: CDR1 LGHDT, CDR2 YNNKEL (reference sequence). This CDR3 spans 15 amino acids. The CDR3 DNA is TGTGCCAGCAGCCAAGGAACGGGACCGCAAAACATTCAGTACTTC. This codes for CASSQGTGPQNIQYF.

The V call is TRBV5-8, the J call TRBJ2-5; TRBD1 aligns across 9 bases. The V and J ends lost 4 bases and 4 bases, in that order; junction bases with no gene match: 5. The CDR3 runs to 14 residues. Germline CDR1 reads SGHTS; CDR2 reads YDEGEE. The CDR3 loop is CASSLSGQGETQYF. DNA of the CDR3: TGTGCCAGCAGCCTATCGGGACAGGGAGAGACCCAGTACTTC.

The CDR3 coding sequence is TGCGCCAGCAGCCAATTGGGTTTTGGACAGCCCCAGCATTTT. Translated: CASSQLGFGQPQHF. The chain links TRBV4-1 to TRBJ1-5; D unresolved. V shed 2 bases and J shed 7 bases, with 12 bases lying between them. This CDR3 has 14 amino acids. Germline V gives CDR1 MGHRA, CDR2 YSYEKL.